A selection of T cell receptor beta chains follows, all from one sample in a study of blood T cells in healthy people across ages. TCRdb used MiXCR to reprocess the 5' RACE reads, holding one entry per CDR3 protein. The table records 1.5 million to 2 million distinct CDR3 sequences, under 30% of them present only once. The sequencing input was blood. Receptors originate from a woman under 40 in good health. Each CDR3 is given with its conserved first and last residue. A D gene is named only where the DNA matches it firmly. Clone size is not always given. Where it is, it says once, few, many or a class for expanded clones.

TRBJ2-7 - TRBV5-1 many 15 TGCGCCAGCAGCAGCCAGGGTACGCCTAGCTACGAGCAGTACTTC CASSSQGTPSYEQYF
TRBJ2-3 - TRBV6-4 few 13 TGTGCCAGCAGTGACTACCCCACAGATACGCAGTATTTT CASSDYPTDTQYF
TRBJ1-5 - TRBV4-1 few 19 TGCGCCAGCAGCCAAGGAGCCGGGACCAGAAGTCTGGGCAATCAGCCCCAGCATTTT CASSQGAGTRSLGNQPQHF
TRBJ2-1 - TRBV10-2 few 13 TGCGCCAGCGGGTGGGACATGTACAATGAGCAGTTCTTC CASGWDMYNEQFF
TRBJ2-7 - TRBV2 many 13 TGTGCCAGCAGTGAAGCCAGGGGTGGGGAGCAGTACTTC CASSEARGGEQYF
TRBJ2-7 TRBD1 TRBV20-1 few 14 TGCAGTGGGCAGACAGGGCGAAATACCTACGAGCAGTACTTC CSGQTGRNTYEQYF
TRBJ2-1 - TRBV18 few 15 TGTGCCAGCTCACCAGGCGCTACCGCCGACAATGAGCAGTTCTTC CASSPGATADNEQFF
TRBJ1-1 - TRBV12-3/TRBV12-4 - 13 TGTGCCAGCAGCCTTATGCTCGGTACTGAAGCTTTCTTT CASSLMLGTEAFF
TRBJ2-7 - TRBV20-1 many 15 TGCAGTGCTAGAGATCGCCAGGGGCGGAGATTAAAGCAGTACTTC CSARDRQGRRLKQYF
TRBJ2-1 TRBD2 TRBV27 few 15 TGTGCCAGCAGTAGCGGGACTAGCGGGTTCAATGAGCAGTTCTTC CASSSGTSGFNEQFF
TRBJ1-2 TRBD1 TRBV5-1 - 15 TGCGCCAGCAGCATACAGGGGGGCGACTCGAGGGGCTACACCTTC CASSIQGGDSRGYTF
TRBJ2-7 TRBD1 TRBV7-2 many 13 TGTGCCAGCAGCCCCCAGACAGGGTACGAGCAGTACTTC CASSPQTGYEQYF
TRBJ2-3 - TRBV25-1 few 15 TGTGCCAGCAGTGCCTTAGTCACGAGGACAGATACGCAGTATTTT CASSALVTRTDTQYF
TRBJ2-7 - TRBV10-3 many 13 TGTGCCACCCTTGACTCTCTCTCCTACGAGCAGTACTTC CATLDSLSYEQYF
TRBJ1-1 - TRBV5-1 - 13 TGCGCCAGCAGCTTGGAGTCCGCTATCGGGGCTTTCTTT CASSLESAIGAFF
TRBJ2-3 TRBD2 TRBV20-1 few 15 TGCAGTGCTAGGGGCGGCGGGGGGGTTTCAGATACACAGTATTTT CSARGGGGVSDTQYF
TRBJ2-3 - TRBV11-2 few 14 TGTGCCAGCACGGTGGCGGGGTACACAGATACGCAGTATTTT CASTVAGYTDTQYF
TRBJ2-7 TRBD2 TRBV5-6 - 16 TGTGCCAGCAGCTTTTCCCCCCGGGGGGGCGGTCGCGAGCAGTACTTC CASSFSPRGGGREQYF
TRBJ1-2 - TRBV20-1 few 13 TGCAGTGCTAGAGATGCCGTTAACTATGGCTACACCTTC CSARDAVNYGYTF
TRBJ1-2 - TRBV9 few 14 TGTGCCAGCAGCGAACAGGGTAGGGACTATGGCTACACCTTC CASSEQGRDYGYTF
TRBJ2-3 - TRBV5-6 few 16 TGTGCCAGCAGCTTGAGAATAGTCCGAGGCACAGATACGCAGTATTTT CASSLRIVRGTDTQYF
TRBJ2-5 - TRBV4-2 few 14 TGTGCCAGCAGCCAAGATGGGCAGATAGAGACCCAGTACTTC CASSQDGQIETQYF
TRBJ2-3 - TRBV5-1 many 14 TGCGCCAGCAGCTTGGTCGCCAGCACAGATACGCAGTATTTT CASSLVASTDTQYF
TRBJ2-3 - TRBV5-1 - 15 TGCGCCGGCAGCTTGGGACTCGTATCGCCAGATACGCAGTATTTT CAGSLGLVSPDTQYF
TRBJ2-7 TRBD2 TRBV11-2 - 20 TGTGCCAGCAGCTTAGATCTGGACGTTAGCGGGAGGTCCAGTCGGTACGAGCAGTACTTC CASSLDLDVSGRSSRYEQYF
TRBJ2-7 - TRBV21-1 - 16 TGTGCCAGCAGCAAGGCACCCGGAGGCGGGGACAATGAGCAGTACTTC CASSKAPGGGDNEQYF
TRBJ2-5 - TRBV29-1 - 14 TGCAGCGTTGAAAAAAAGGATCGGGGAGGGACCCAGTACTTC CSVEKKDRGGTQYF
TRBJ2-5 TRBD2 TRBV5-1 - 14 TGCGCCAGCAGCTTAGGACTAGAGGGAGAGACCCAGTACTTC CASSLGLEGETQYF
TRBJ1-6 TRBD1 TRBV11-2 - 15 TGTGCCAGCAGCTTAGTCGGACAGGGGGATTCACCCCTCCACTTT CASSLVGQGDSPLHF
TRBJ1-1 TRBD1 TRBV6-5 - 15 TGTGCCAGCAGCTCCCTACAGGGGGTCGACACTGAAGCTTTCTTT CASSSLQGVDTEAFF
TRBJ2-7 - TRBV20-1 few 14 TGCAGTGCGAGCCCGAACAGGCCGACCTACGAGCAGTACTTC CSASPNRPTYEQYF
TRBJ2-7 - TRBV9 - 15 TGTGCCAGCAGCGACGGGGAGCCTGGTCGGGATGAGCAGTACTTC CASSDGEPGRDEQYF
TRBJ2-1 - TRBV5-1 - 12 TGCGCCAGCAGCCCCGAGGGGGGTGAGCAGTTCTTC CASSPEGGEQFF
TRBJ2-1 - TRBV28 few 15 TGTGCCAGCAGGCAGGACTGGGGGATTGGGGATGAGCAGTTCTTC CASRQDWGIGDEQFF
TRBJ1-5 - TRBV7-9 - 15 TGTGCCAGCAGCCATGGTTCGGGTGGCAATCAGCCCCAGCATTTT CASSHGSGGNQPQHF
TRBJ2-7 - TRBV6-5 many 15 TGTGCCAGCAGGGAAGGGGGACTGACCTCCTACGAGCAGTACTTC CASREGGLTSYEQYF